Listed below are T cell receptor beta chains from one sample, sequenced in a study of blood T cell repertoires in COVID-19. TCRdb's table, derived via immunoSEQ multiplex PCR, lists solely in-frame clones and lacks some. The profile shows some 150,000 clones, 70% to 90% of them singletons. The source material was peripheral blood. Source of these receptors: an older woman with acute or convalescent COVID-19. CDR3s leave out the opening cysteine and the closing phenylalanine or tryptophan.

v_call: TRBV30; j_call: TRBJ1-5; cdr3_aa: AWSKGHQPQH
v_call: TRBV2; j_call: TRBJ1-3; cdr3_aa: ASTGGSSGNTIY
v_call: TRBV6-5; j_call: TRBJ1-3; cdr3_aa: ASSYDFSGARNTIY
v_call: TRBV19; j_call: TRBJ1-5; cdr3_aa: ASSIGTGTYSNQPQH
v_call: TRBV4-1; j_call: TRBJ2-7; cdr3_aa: ASSQGQGVVYEQY
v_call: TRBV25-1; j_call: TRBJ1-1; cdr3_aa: ASSEYAAGNTEAF
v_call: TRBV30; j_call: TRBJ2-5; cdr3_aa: AWSLQGAWKETQY
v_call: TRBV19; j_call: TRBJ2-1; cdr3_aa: ASSRASGGAVYEQF
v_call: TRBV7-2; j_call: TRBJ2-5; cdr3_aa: ASSLRSGGVDETQY
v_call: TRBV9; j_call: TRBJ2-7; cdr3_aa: ASSVGAAVSYEQY
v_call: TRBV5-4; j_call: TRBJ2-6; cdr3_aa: ASSVRIAGANVLT
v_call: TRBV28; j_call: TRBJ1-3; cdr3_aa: ASSLPRTGVVRNTIY
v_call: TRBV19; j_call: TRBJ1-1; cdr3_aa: ASSPGTTNTEAF
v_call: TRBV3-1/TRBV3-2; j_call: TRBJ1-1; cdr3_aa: ASSTRTVNTEAF
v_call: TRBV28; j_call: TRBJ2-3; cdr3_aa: ASSLGTSGGYSTDTQY
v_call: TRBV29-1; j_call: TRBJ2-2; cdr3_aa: SVERLAGAASTGELF
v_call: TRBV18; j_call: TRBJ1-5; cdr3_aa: ASSPQGDSNQPQH
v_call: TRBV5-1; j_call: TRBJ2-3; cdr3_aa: ASSLRGGQEDTQY
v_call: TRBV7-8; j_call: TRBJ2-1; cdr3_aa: ASSLVNNEQF
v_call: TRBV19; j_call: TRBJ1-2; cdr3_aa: ASSIVNTNYGYT
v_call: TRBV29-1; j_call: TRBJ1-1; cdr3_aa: SVRGGNTEAF
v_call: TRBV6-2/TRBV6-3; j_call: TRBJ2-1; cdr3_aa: ASSSPGLAGTNEQF
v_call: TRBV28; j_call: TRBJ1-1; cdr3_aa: ASSRIRNRGPTRNTEAF
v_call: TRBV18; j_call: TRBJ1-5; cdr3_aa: ASSPPSGNQPQH
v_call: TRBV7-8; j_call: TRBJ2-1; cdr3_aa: ASLVGASYNEQF
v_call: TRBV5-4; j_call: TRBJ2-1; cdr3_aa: ASSRSGIAGLGNEQF
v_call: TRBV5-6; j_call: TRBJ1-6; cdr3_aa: ASSSTGLAYSPLH
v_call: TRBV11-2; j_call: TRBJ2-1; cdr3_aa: ASSLEYGSREGREQF
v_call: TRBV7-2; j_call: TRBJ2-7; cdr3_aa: ASSLLAGSSYEQY
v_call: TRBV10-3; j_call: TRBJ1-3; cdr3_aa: AISRTEQSGNTIY
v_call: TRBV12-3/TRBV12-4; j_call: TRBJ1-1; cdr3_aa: ASRTGNTEAF
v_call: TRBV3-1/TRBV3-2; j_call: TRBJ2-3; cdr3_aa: ASSQEGGGTDTQY
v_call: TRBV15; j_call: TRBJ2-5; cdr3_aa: ATSRDRGLAGQETQY
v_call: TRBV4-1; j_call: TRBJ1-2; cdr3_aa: ASSQATSRVASNYGYT
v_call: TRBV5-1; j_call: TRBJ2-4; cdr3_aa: ASSLEAGGDIQY
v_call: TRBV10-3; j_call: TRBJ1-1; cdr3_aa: AISEELSGAEAF
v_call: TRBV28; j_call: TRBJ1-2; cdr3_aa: ASTTRGGDNYGYT
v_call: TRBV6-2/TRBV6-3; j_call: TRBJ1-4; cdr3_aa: ASSYAAGTHEKLF
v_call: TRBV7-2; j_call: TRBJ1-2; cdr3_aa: ASSPPGGQRAYGYT
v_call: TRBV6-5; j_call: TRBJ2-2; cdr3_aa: ASSWDSLDTGELF
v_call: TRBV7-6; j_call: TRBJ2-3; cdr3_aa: ASSLQGFLRDTQY
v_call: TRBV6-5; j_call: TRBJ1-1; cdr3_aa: ASSSTGVTEAF
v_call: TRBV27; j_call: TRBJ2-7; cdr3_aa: ASRPGTVSYEQY
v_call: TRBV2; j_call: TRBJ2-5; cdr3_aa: ASNRIAGGQETQY
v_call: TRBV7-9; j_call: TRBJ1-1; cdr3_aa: ASSFMGQDEAF
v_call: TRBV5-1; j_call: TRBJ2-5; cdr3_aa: ASSLGLTGDAETQY
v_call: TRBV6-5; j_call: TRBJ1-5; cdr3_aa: ASSRGESNQPQH
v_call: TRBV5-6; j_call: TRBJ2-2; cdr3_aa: ASSLFVGQGNTGELF
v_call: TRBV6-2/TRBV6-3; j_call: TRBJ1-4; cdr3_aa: ASSYPGNGPNEKLF
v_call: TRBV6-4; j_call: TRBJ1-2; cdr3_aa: ASSRTGTGPSNYGYT
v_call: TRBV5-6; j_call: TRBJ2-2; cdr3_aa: ASSDSKDSAFTNTGELF
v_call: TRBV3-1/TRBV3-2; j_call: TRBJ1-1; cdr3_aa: ASSPNTGTGNTEAF
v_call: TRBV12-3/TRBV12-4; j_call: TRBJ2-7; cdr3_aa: ASSLGTIGEQY
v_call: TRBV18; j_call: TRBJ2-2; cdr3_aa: ASSPPSSGGIGELF
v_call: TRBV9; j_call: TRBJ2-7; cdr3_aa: ASSVGSSGSSYEQY